The 10 T cell receptor beta chains given below trace back to one sample, sequenced in a study of blood T cell repertoires in COVID-19. Sequencing used immunoSEQ multiplex PCR; TCRdb keeps in-frame clones, though not all of them. The sample lists some 120,000 clones, approximately 81% occurring once. Material: peripheral blood. The source is a woman between 45 and 60 years old with acute or convalescent COVID-19.

In its sample, this clone was seen a few times. V gene TRBV5-8 combines with J gene TRBJ1-1, with 7 bases lining up with TRBD1. The CDR3 spans 17 residues. Germline V gives CDR1 SGHTS, CDR2 YDEGEE. V dropped 4 bases and J dropped 1; count of bases not matched to a gene: 13. CDR3 sequence reads: CASSTEQGMVRNTEAFF. The CDR3 DNA follows: TGTGCCAGCAGCACCGAACAGGGGATGGTTCGGAACACTGAAGCTTTCTTT.

The chain employs TRBV11-2 and TRBJ2-1; 7 bases line up with TRBD1. J was trimmed by 3 bases and V by 0 bases; bases with no gene match: 5. Per germline, CDR1 SGHAT and CDR2 FQNNGV. The CDR3 runs to 16 residues. DNA of the CDR3: TGTGCCAGCAGCTTAGATACCGGGACAGTCTACAATGAGCAGTTCTTC. Its translation: CASSLDTGTVYNEQFF. Complete variable domain (other parts from reference TRBV11-2 and TRBJ2-1): EAGVAQSPRYKIIEKRQSVAFWCNPISGHATLYWYQQILGQGPKLLIQFQNNGVVDDSQLPKDRFSAERLKGVDSTLKIQPAKLEDSAVYLCASSLDTGTVYNEQFFGPGTRLTVL.

The chain couples TRBV27 to TRBJ1-4; D remains ambiguous. V gave up 5 bases and J gave up 7 bases, with 11 bases separating them. The CDR3 sequence is 13 residues long. In germline, CDR1 is MNHEY, CDR2 SMNVEV (reference sequence). In DNA form, the CDR3 reads TGTGCCAGCAGTCGTGGAGGGCGTGAAAAACTGTTTTTT. Translated: CASSRGGREKLFF.

The CDR3 loop is CASSQEGQGQEQYF. The CDR3 DNA sequence: TGCGCCAGCAGCCAAGAAGGACAGGGGCAAGAGCAGTACTTC. The chain employs TRBV4-1 and TRBJ2-7; TRBD1 aligns across 9 bases. This CDR3 has 14 residues. J gave up 7 bases and V 0 bases, and 4 bases lay outside the gene matches. Germline V gene data show CDR1 as MGHRA and CDR2 as YSYEKL.

The V and J genes are TRBV19 and TRBJ1-1; a weak D match, TRBD1 (6 bases). The CDR3 runs to 14 residues. Germline V gene lookup returns CDR1 LNHDA and CDR2 SQIVND (reference sequence). V was shortened by 1 base and J by 8 bases, with 14 bases between the two germline ends. The CDR3: CASSIVGRGEEAFF. CDR3 coding DNA: TGTGCCAGTAGTATAGTGGGCAGGGGTGAAGAAGCTTTCTTT.

V is TRBV3-1 (or the pseudogene TRBV3-2) and J is TRBJ1-1; D not resolved. Germline CDR1 is LGHDT and CDR2 is YNNKEL (reference sequence). The CDR3 consists of 13 residues. Trimming removed 3 bases at V and 4 bases at J, with 9 bases between. For the CDR3, the DNA is TGTGCCAGCAGCCAGGGGAGGAGCACTGAAGCTTTCTTT. Its protein is CASSQGRSTEAFF.

V and J are TRBV3-1 (or the pseudogene TRBV3-2) and TRBJ1-2; 9 bases match TRBD1. Germline lookup yields CDR1 LGHDT and CDR2 YNNKEL (reference sequence). CDR3 size: 12 residues. V was pared by 4 bases and J by 6 bases, with 0 bases of the junction left unmatched. CDR3 sequence (DNA): TGTGCCAGCAGCCGGACAGGGGATGGCTACACCTTC. Protein product: CASSRTGDGYTF.

The chain carries TRBV19 and TRBJ1-5; D perhaps matches TRBD1 (6 bases). Germline assignment: CDR1 LNHDA and CDR2 SQIVND (reference sequence). The CDR3 spans 14 residues. Trimming removed 10 bases from V and 2 bases from J, with 15 bases in between. The CDR3 here is CANARTAGNQPQHF. CDR3 sequence (DNA): TGTGCCAACGCCCGGACAGCTGGCAATCAGCCCCAGCATTTT.

V gene TRBV7-5 combines with J gene TRBJ1-5; the DNA was not compared with TRBD1, the D call given in the table. TRBV7-5 is annotated as a pseudogene. This CDR3 is 18 amino acids long. The CDR3 is CARSLRPGDRTSNQPQHF. CDR3 in DNA: TGTGCCAGAAGCTTAAGGCCGGGGGACAGGACTAGCAATCAGCCCCAGCATTTT.

The V gene is TRBV19, the J gene TRBJ1-1; D possibly corresponds to TRBD1 (5 bases). The ends were cut back, 7 bases at V and 5 bases at J, with 14 bases in the middle. Germline lookup yields CDR1 LNHDA and CDR2 SQIVND (reference sequence). CDR3 length: 13 amino acids. CDR3 loop: CASKRGLGTEAFF. The DNA of the CDR3 is TGTGCCAGTAAAAGGGGCCTTGGGACTGAAGCTTTCTTT.